This TCR beta chain was found in a study of T cell responses to AZD1222 COVID-19 vaccine. A word on this clone: Antigen: not known.

The CDR3 is 14 residues long. Germline V CDR1 and CDR2: KGHSH, LQKENI. V was clipped by 5 bases and J by 5 bases, with 14 bases between them. Produced via immunoSEQ multiplex PCR; TCRdb's table is partial and in-frame only. The table has about 96,000 clones, 88% seen once. Study-wide points: White British ancestry dominated among donors, who included more females, and clonal diversity was possibly underestimated.

The rearrangement uses TRBV18 and TRBJ2-3; D might be TRBD1 (5 bases). The clonotype was recovered from an adult in good health. Sequences were derived from peripheral blood, sampled on day 0 of AZD1222 vaccination. The CDR3 nucleotides are TGTGCCAGCTCATCCGCCACAGGATTAGATACGCAGTATTTT. Translation gives CASSSATGLDTQYF.